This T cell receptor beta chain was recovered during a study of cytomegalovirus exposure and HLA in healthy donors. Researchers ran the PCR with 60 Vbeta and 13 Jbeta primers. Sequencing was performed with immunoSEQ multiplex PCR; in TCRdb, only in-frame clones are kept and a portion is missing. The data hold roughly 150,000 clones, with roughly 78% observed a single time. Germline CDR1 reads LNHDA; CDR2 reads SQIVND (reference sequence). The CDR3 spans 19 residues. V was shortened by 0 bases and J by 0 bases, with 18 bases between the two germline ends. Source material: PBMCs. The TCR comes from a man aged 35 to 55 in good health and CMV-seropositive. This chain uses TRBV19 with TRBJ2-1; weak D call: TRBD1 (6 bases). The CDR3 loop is CASSIDPGQLSSSYNEQFF. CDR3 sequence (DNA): TGTGCCAGTAGTATAGACCCGGGACAACTGAGCAGCTCCTACAATGAGCAGTTCTTC.